This T cell receptor (beta chain) came from a study of regulatory T cells in long-lasting Graves disease. Assembly of TCR beta libraries relied on iRepertoire HTBI primers together with Arm-PCR of CDR3 regions. TCRdb re-called the multiplex PCR reads with MiXCR, one entry per CDR3 protein. The sample has about 540,000 distinct CDR3 sequences, less than 15% seen once. Time point defined: newly diagnosed GD, antithyroid drugs for less than 3 months. From PBMCs, RNA was extracted and then used to make the TCR library. Trimming at V came to 3 bases and at J to 0 bases, leaving 4 bases not matched to a gene. The CDR3 is 16 amino acids. CDR1 is KGHDR and CDR2 is SFDVKD in the germline V gene. With regard to this clonotype: Its target is not known.

Notes on the study in general: Persistent patients shared more public clonotypes (under 3,000) than newly diagnosed patients (approximately 1,000).

These records were also assigned to another study, of T cells in Graves' hyperthyroidism and ophthalmopathy.

The chain joins TRBV24-1 to TRBJ2-7, with TRBD2 identical over 10 bases. The starting material was peripheral blood mononuclear cells (PBMCs), obtained at new diagnosis, from a patient treated with antithyroid drugs. The source is a man aged 25 to 45 with Graves disease. As DNA, the CDR3 is TGTGCCACCAGTGATCTAGCGGGAGAAAGCTCCTACGAGCAGTACTTC. It is translated as CATSDLAGESSYEQYF.